These 30 T cell receptor beta chains were all obtained from the same sample, sequenced in a study of blood T cell repertoires in COVID-19 (dated by TCRdb to between 2020 and 2021). The library was built by means of the immunoSEQ multiplex PCR assay. What TCRdb holds here is the immuneACCESS table cut down to in-frame rearrangements. Part of the clones is not present; checked against another copy, under half of the missing clones reflect an unresolved V gene, and the others are unexplained. The sample profile shows about 250,000 clones; about 91% of them were found once. In total, the top ten clones hold approximately 6% of the sample. The sample consisted of peripheral blood. These receptor sequences come from a woman aged 30 to 39 with COVID-19, enrolled during active disease.

This clone was seen once. The chain combines TRBV7-6 with TRBJ2-3, with D perhaps matching TRBD2 (5 bases). V was pared by 5 bases and J by 2 bases, with 17 bases between. Looked up from germline, CDR1 is SGHVS and CDR2 is FNYEAQ. This CDR3 is built from 16 residues. The CDR3 region has the DNA TGTGCCAGCAGCAACGGACTCGGGTTTAACACAGATACGCAGTATTTT. Amino acid sequence: CASSNGLGFNTDTQYF.

The V and J genes are TRBV13 and TRBJ2-1, with D possibly TRBD2 on 5 matching bases. Germline CDR1 is PRHDT and CDR2 is FYEKMQ (reference sequence). CDR3 size: 15 residues. Trimming stripped 2 bases from V and 2 bases from J, with 10 bases between. The CDR3, as DNA: TGTGCCAGCAGCTTACTGAGGGTGGCCTACAATGAGCAGTTCTTC. Amino acids: CASSLLRVAYNEQFF.

This chain joins TRBV7-9 and TRBJ2-5; the D gene is possibly TRBD1 (6 bases). The CDR3 extends over 16 amino acids. Trimming cost V 4 bases and J 5 bases, with 20 bases left between them. CDR1 and CDR2 from the germline V gene are SEHNR and FQNEAQ (reference sequence). The CDR3 DNA is TGTGCCAGCAGCTCCCCCCCTGACAGGTCTGGGGAGACCCAGTACTTC. Translation gives CASSSPPDRSGETQYF.

This chain joins TRBV6-5 and TRBJ2-1; 13 nucleotides line up with TRBD2. Germline CDR1 and CDR2: MNHEY and SVGAGI. The CDR3 sequence is 15 residues long. With 6 bases clipped from V and 7 bases from J, the junction kept 6 bases outside the gene matches. The chain's CDR3 is CASRQLAGGVNEQFF. As DNA, the CDR3 is TGTGCCAGCAGACAACTAGCGGGAGGGGTGAATGAGCAGTTCTTC.

This chain links TRBV6-5 with TRBJ1-5; D not resolved. V was pared by 11 bases and J by 0 bases, with 11 bases between. This CDR3 is 13 amino acids long. Per germline, CDR1 MNHEY and CDR2 SVGAGI. The CDR3 is CAAAENSNQPQHF. Written as DNA, the CDR3 is TGTGCCGCGGCGGAAAATAGCAATCAGCCCCAGCATTTT.

The rearrangement joins TRBV28 to TRBJ2-1; TRBD2 matches 9 bases. Germline CDR1 is MDHEN and CDR2 is SYDVKM. V lost 7 bases and J lost 3; bases outside the gene matches: 7. CDR3 size: 15 residues. The CDR3 region is CASTRAGGVYNEQFF. CDR3 DNA: TGTGCCAGCACTCGAGCGGGGGGAGTCTACAATGAGCAGTTCTTC.

The chain carries TRBV6-6 and TRBJ2-2, with D hard to call. CDR1 and CDR2 from the germline V gene are MNHNY and SVGAGI (reference sequence). CDR3 length: 15 residues. Trimming cost V 2 bases and J 2 bases, with 9 bases left between them. The CDR3 spells CASSYTAPNTGELFF. The CDR3 DNA is TGTGCCAGCAGTTACACAGCCCCAAACACCGGGGAGCTGTTTTTT.

In its sample, this clone was seen a few times. The chain recombines TRBV12-3 or TRBV12-4 with TRBJ1-1, with D unclear. This CDR3 comprises 12 residues. The germline V and J ends were trimmed by 4 bases and 0 bases, with 3 bases remaining between them. CDR3: CASSSVNTEAFF. The DNA for the CDR3 is TGTGCCAGCAGTTCAGTGAACACTGAAGCTTTCTTT.

The rearrangement links TRBV12-1 to TRBJ2-7; the table's D call, TRBD1, has no DNA check behind it. TRBV12-1 corresponds to a pseudogene. The CDR3 is 19 residues long. The CDR3 nucleotides are TGTGCCAGCAGCTCTCCAACGGGGACAGGGGGGTTCGGCTCCTACGAGCAGTACGTC. It encodes CASSSPTGTGGFGSYEQYV.

The chain links TRBV3-1 (or the pseudogene TRBV3-2) to TRBJ2-4; 9 positions match TRBD2. J gave up 4 bases and V 1 base, and 11 bases lay outside the gene matches. The CDR3 is 18 amino acids. Germline assignment: CDR1 LGHDT and CDR2 YNNKEL (reference sequence). CDR3 in amino acids: CASSQVGWREGIKNIQYF. DNA of the CDR3: TGTGCCAGCAGCCAAGTGGGATGGCGGGAGGGGATAAAAAACATTCAGTACTTC.

The V call is TRBV19, the J call TRBJ1-2; TRBD1 might be the D (5 bases). CDR1 LNHDA and CDR2 SQIVND come from the germline V gene (reference sequence). Deletions cut 5 bases from V and 2 bases from J, with 9 bases between. The CDR3 has 13 residues. CDR3 DNA: TGTGCCAGTAGTGCCCAGGGCAACTATGGCTACACCTTC. Protein: CASSAQGNYGYTF.

This clone has a single count. This chain uses TRBV5-6 with TRBJ2-4; D gene ambiguous. The CDR3 consists of 14 residues. Germline CDR1 and CDR2: SGHDT and YYEEEE. V shed 0 bases and J shed 1 base, with 5 bases lying between them. The CDR3 sequence: CASSLGAAKNIQYF. CDR3 nucleotide sequence: TGTGCCAGCAGCTTGGGGGCGGCCAAAAACATTCAGTACTTC.

This chain joins TRBV4-1 and TRBJ1-3; D not certain. Per germline, CDR1 MGHRA and CDR2 YSYEKL. The V gene lost 1 base and the J gene lost 8 bases, with 9 bases spanning the gap. There are 13 residues in the CDR3. The CDR3 coding sequence is TGCGCCAGCAGCCAAGTAGCTGGTGACACCATATATTTT. As protein: CASSQVAGDTIYF.

This clone came up a few times. The chain employs TRBV19 and TRBJ1-1; possible D gene TRBD1, 6 bases. Trimming removed 7 bases at V and 5 bases at J, with 14 bases between. Looked up from germline, CDR1 is LNHDA and CDR2 is SQIVND (reference sequence). The CDR3 is 13 residues long. This chain's CDR3 is CASNGRGGTEAFF. The CDR3 DNA follows: TGTGCCAGTAACGGTCGAGGGGGAACTGAAGCTTTCTTT.

The rearrangement uses TRBV4-3 and TRBJ2-3; a weak D match, TRBD1 (5 bases). The V end was cut by 0 bases, the J end by 0 bases, with 10 bases between. CDR1 is LGHNA, CDR2 YSLEER, per germline. This CDR3 has 16 amino acids. The CDR3 bases are TGCGCCAGCAGCCAAGATAGGGGCTCTAGCACAGATACGCAGTATTTT. The encoded protein is CASSQDRGSSTDTQYF.

The V call is TRBV5-1, the J call TRBJ2-3; D remains ambiguous. The V end was cut by 0 bases, the J end by 3 bases, with 8 bases between. The germline CDR1 and CDR2 sequences are SGHRS and YFSETQ. The CDR3 contains 14 residues. CDR3 amino acids: CASSLALETDTQYF. The DNA of the CDR3 is TGCGCCAGCAGCTTGGCATTAGAAACAGATACGCAGTATTTT.

This chain connects TRBV7-2 to TRBJ2-1, with D possibly TRBD1 on 5 matching bases. This CDR3 has 15 amino acids. Per germline, CDR1 SGHTA and CDR2 FQGNSA. Trimming removed 5 bases from V and 2 bases from J, with 13 bases in between. The CDR3 here is CASSQGQGPYNEQFF. The CDR3 DNA reads TGTGCCAGCAGCCAAGGGCAGGGCCCCTACAATGAGCAGTTCTTC.

The chain recombines TRBV29-1 with TRBJ2-3, with 9 bases lining up with TRBD1. The CDR3 loop spans 14 amino acids. Germline CDR1 reads SQVTM; CDR2 reads ANQGSEA. The V segment lost 6 bases and the J segment 6 bases; nucleotides outside the gene matches: 10. CDR3: CSVQPTGGLDTQYF. For the CDR3, the DNA is TGCAGCGTCCAACCGACAGGGGGGCTGGATACGCAGTATTTT.

The V call is TRBV14, the J call TRBJ1-2; perhaps TRBD1 as D (6 bases). Germline CDR1 reads SGHDN; CDR2 reads FVKESK. The CDR3 is made up of 16 amino acids. Trimming removed 0 bases from V and 3 bases from J, with 14 bases in between. CDR3 sequence (DNA): TGTGCCAGCAGCCAAGATGAGACAGGACTTCACTATGGCTACACCTTC. Residues: CASSQDETGLHYGYTF.

V gene TRBV5-4 combines with J gene TRBJ2-3; perhaps TRBD2 as D (5 bases). Germline CDR1 SGHNT, CDR2 YYREEE (reference sequence). This CDR3 is built from 14 residues. V lost 4 bases and J lost 7, with 16 bases in between. This CDR3 reads CASSPMLSGHTQYF. CDR3 nucleotides: TGTGCCAGCAGCCCCATGTTAAGCGGCCATACGCAGTATTTT.

The rearrangement uses TRBV9 and TRBJ1-1; D call uncertain. The CDR3 length is 17 residues. Germline assignment: CDR1 SGDLS and CDR2 YYNGEE. Trimming removed 0 bases from V and 0 bases from J, with 15 bases in between. In DNA form, the CDR3 reads TGTGCCAGCAGCGTAGGACCCGGGATCGCCATGAACACTGAAGCTTTCTTT. As protein: CASSVGPGIAMNTEAFF.

The V and J genes are TRBV3-1 (or the pseudogene TRBV3-2) and TRBJ2-1, with 7 bases that match TRBD2. V lost 4 bases, J lost 4 bases, and 4 bases stayed unmatched. This CDR3 comprises 14 residues. The germline CDR1 and CDR2 sequences are LGHDT and YNNKEL (reference sequence). This chain's CDR3 is CASSLPGLYNEQFF. In DNA form, the CDR3 reads TGTGCCAGCAGCCTCCCGGGACTATACAATGAGCAGTTCTTC.

The chain is built from TRBV6-6 and TRBJ2-1; 8 nucleotides line up with TRBD1. CDR3 length: 14 amino acids. Germline V gene lookup returns CDR1 MNHNY and CDR2 SVGAGI (reference sequence). The V gene end was trimmed by 1 base and the J gene end by 7 bases; junction bases not matched to a gene: 3. CDR3 amino acids: CASSYWTGKNEQFF. CDR3 DNA: TGTGCCAGCAGTTACTGGACAGGGAAAAATGAGCAGTTCTTC.

V is TRBV21-1 and J is TRBJ1-1; no DNA check was done on the table's D call, TRBD1. TRBV21-1 corresponds to a pseudogene. The CDR3 covers 14 residues. As DNA, the CDR3 is TGTGCCAGCAGCGCCCAGAAAATGAACACTGAAGCTTTCTTT. It translates to CASSAQKMNTEAFF.

The chain combines TRBV7-9 with TRBJ2-1, with TRBD1 matching over 11 bases. Losses at the gene ends were 5 bases for V and 8 bases for J; bases not matched to a gene: 11. CDR3 length equals 16 residues. In germline, CDR1 is SEHNR, CDR2 FQNEAQ (reference sequence). The CDR3 coding sequence is TGTGCCAGCAGCCACCCTCTGGGACAGGGGGGGGATGAGCAGTTCTTC. It codes for CASSHPLGQGGDEQFF.

The chain combines TRBV27 with TRBJ2-1; D is perhaps TRBD1 (6 bases). This CDR3 has 13 amino acids. Trimming took off 4 bases at V and 5 bases at J, with 9 bases between the two ends. Germline V CDR1 and CDR2: MNHEY, SMNVEV (reference sequence). The CDR3 DNA sequence: TGTGCCAGCAGTTCTCACAGGGACAATGAGCAGTTCTTC. It specifies CASSSHRDNEQFF.

This chain uses TRBV19 with TRBJ2-5; D might be TRBD1 (5 bases). The CDR3 covers 15 residues. Germline CDR1 and CDR2: LNHDA and SQIVND (reference sequence). V was trimmed by 5 bases and J by 2 bases, leaving 15 bases between them. The CDR3 DNA is TGTGCCAGTAGTTCTGGGGCCGCATCGCAAGAGACCCAGTACTTC. Protein: CASSSGAASQETQYF.

This chain links TRBV7-8 with TRBJ2-3, with 13 positions matching TRBD2. The CDR3 covers 14 residues. V lost 11 bases, J lost 4 bases, and 6 bases stayed unmatched. Germline V lookup: CDR1 SGHVS, CDR2 FQNEAQ. The CDR3 DNA reads as TGTGCCTGTTGGACTAGCGGGGGCGCAGATACGCAGTATTTT. It encodes CACWTSGGADTQYF.

The rearrangement links TRBV13 to TRBJ1-5; D is undetermined. This CDR3 has 14 residues. With 5 bases removed from V and 7 bases from J, the gap between germline ends came to 15 bases. Germline V gene sequence: CDR1 PRHDT, CDR2 FYEKMQ (reference sequence). This chain's CDR3 is CASSEGLGEQPQHF. The DNA of the CDR3 is TGTGCCAGCAGCGAAGGCCTAGGAGAACAGCCCCAGCATTTT.

V usage is TRBV5-1 and J usage is TRBJ1-1, with 10 bases lining up with TRBD1. CDR1 is SGHRS, CDR2 YFSETQ, per germline. The CDR3 consists of 15 residues. Germline trimming cut 3 bases from V and 4 bases from J; bases unmatched to any gene: 6. The CDR3 nucleotides are TGCGCCAGCAGCTGGGGGACAGGGGAAGGCACTGAAGCTTTCTTT. This encodes CASSWGTGEGTEAFF.